This T cell receptor beta chain was documented in a study of blood T cell repertoires in COVID-19. Turning to the study itself: Sample material is recorded as cDNA or gDNA derived from T cells, B-cell-depleted T cells, or PBMCs.

Authors' data handling: Nucleated cell counts were estimated from reference gene primer amplification. Only in-frame clones appear in the TCRdb table, and some are missing; sequencing was by immunoSEQ multiplex PCR. V and J calls and clone size are those listed in that table; D and trimming were worked out from the DNA. The data hold under 50,000 clones, with around 82% observed a single time. CDR3 length: 15 amino acids. Germline V gene lookup returns CDR1 SGDLS and CDR2 YYNGEE. J gave up 5 bases and V 0 bases, and 5 bases lay outside the gene matches. The clonotype comes from a man aged 35 to 55 with acute or convalescent COVID-19. Sequencing was done on a sample of peripheral blood. The rearrangement uses TRBV9 and TRBJ2-1; 7 bases map to TRBD1. The CDR3 reads CASSVERGPNNEQFF. Here the CDR3 DNA reads TGTGCCAGCAGCGTAGAGAGGGGGCCTAACAATGAGCAGTTCTTC.